The 16 T cell receptor beta chains presented below share a single source sample, sequenced in a study of T cell repertoires in cytomegalovirus infection. These TCRs are of unknown antigen specificity. TCRdb re-called the reads with MiXCR, one entry per CDR3 protein. In the table there are tens of thousands of distinct CDR3 sequences, 20% to 30% of which are singletons. The starting material was CD8+ T cells from cultured PBMCs, obtained from culture after CMV antigen stimulation. The receptors stem from a human donor in good health (CMV status not recorded). Some clones in this sample may be carry-over from other donors' samples.

This clonotype was detected ten times or more. The chain joins TRBV7-8 to TRBJ1-1, with 9 positions matching TRBD1. Unmatched junction bases numbered 9, after V lost 5 bases and J lost 2 bases. Germline loops: CDR1 SGHVS, CDR2 FQNEAQ. This CDR3 is 16 amino acids long. CDR3 sequence: CASSPPGDRVNTEAFF. The CDR3 bases are TGTGCCAGCAGCCCTCCGGGGGACAGGGTTAACACTGAAGCTTTCTTT.

This clonotype was counted at least ten times. The rearrangement joins TRBV6-1 to TRBJ2-5; TRBD1 matches 7 bases. Unmatched junction bases numbered 16, after V lost 3 bases and J lost 3 bases. Germline V CDR1 and CDR2: MNHNS, SASEGT. The CDR3 covers 18 residues. The CDR3 sequence: CASSDLNSDRVYEETQYF. CDR3 coding DNA: TGTGCCAGCAGTGATCTAAATAGCGACAGGGTGTATGAAGAGACCCAGTACTTC.

There are a few counts of this clonotype. V gene TRBV4-2 combines with J gene TRBJ2-1; TRBD2 agrees at 9 bases. Germline assignment: CDR1 LGHNA and CDR2 YNFKEQ. This CDR3 is built from 15 residues. J was trimmed by 6 bases and V by 4 bases; bases with no gene match: 7. CDR3 loop: CASSPRTSAGNEQFF. Written as DNA, the CDR3 is TGTGCCAGCAGCCCGCGGACTAGCGCGGGCAATGAGCAGTTCTTC.

This clonotype was recorded many times. This chain joins TRBV7-9 and TRBJ1-1; D is ambiguous. This CDR3 region has 14 residues. V was cut by 4 bases and J by 1 base, with 10 bases left in between. CDR1 is SEHNR and CDR2 is FQNEAQ in the germline V gene (reference sequence). The CDR3, as DNA: TGTGCCAGCAGCTCGGGGTCCGCGAACACTGAAGCTTTCTTT. Protein sequence: CASSSGSANTEAFF.

There are many counts of this clonotype. This chain joins TRBV28 and TRBJ1-1; D call uncertain. This CDR3 comprises 12 residues. Between the trimmed V and J ends, which lost 3 bases and 4 bases, there was a span of 6 bases. CDR1 and CDR2 from the germline V gene are MDHEN and SYDVKM. CDR3 DNA: TGTGCCAGCAGTTTTGGCCTCACTGAAGCTTTCTTT. Protein product: CASSFGLTEAFF.

The genes are TRBV19 and TRBJ1-5; D may be TRBD1 (5 bases). The length of the CDR3 is 16 residues. Germline V gene data show CDR1 as LNHDA and CDR2 as SQIVND (reference sequence). Trimming stripped 2 bases from V and 4 bases from J, with 15 bases between. CDR3 in DNA: TGTGCCAGTAGTATACTGGGGGGACTTCCAAATCAGCCCCAGCATTTT. This sequence encodes CASSILGGLPNQPQHF.

To note about this clonotype: A much larger clone sits a single nucleotide away, making a read error possible. The rearrangement links TRBV10-2 to TRBJ2-1; D is unresolved. Germline CDR1 WSHSY, CDR2 SAAADI. The CDR3 totals 20 residues. In DNA form, the CDR3 reads TGCTCCAGCAGTGTCTCCCTGAGTACCCTCCTAACGAGCTCCTACAATGAGCAGTTCTTC. This sequence encodes CSSSVSLSTLLTSSYNEQFF.

This clonotype was seen more than once but under ten times. J is TRBJ2-1 and V is TRBV6-5, with 7 nucleotides matching TRBD1. CDR1 and CDR2 (germline): MNHEY, SVGAGI. V was pared by 6 bases and J by 4 bases, with 9 bases of the junction left unmatched. This CDR3 spans 15 amino acids. CDR3 coding DNA: TGTGCCAGCAGCGCGGCCGGGACAGTGTACAATGAGCAGTTCTTC. The encoded protein is CASSAAGTVYNEQFF.

This clonotype came up many times. V and J are TRBV7-8 and TRBJ1-1, with D tentatively TRBD1 (5 bases). Trimming took 1 base from V and 1 from J, leaving 13 bases between them. The CDR3 contains 16 residues. Germline V gene data show CDR1 as SGHVS and CDR2 as FQNEAQ. CDR3 sequence: CASSLGRTLSNTEAFF. The CDR3 nucleotides are TGTGCCAGCAGCTTAGGAAGGACACTTTCGAACACTGAAGCTTTCTTT.

This clonotype occurred a few times. The V and J genes are TRBV16 and TRBJ1-2, with TRBD1 matching over 10 bases. The CDR3 totals 13 residues. Germline lookup yields CDR1 KGHSY and CDR2 FQNENV. The J segment lost 5 bases and the V segment lost 4 bases, leaving 1 base of the junction unmatched. The DNA of the CDR3 is TGTGCCAGCAGCCGGGGACAGGGGTATGGCTACACCTTC. Its protein is CASSRGQGYGYTF. The whole variable domain, filled in from reference TRBV16 and TRBJ1-2, reads GEEVAQTPKHLVRGEGQKAKLYCAPIKGHSYVFWYQQVLKNEFKFLISFQNENVFDETGMPKERFSAKCLPNSPCSLEIQATKLEDSAVYFCASSRGQGYGYTFGSGTRLTVV.

In this sample, this clonotype turned up many times. The gene calls are TRBV9 and TRBJ1-1; perhaps TRBD1 as D (5 bases). Trimming shortened V by 2 bases and J by 2 bases, and 13 bases separated the two germline ends. CDR3 length: 15 residues. Germline lookup yields CDR1 SGDLS and CDR2 YYNGEE. CDR3 amino acids: CASSVGTGANTEAFF. CDR3 DNA sequence: TGTGCCAGCAGCGTCGGGACGGGAGCAAACACTGAAGCTTTCTTT.

This clonotype was seen more than once but under ten times. The chain is built from TRBV27 and TRBJ2-6; the D call may be TRBD1 or TRBD2 (5 bases each). Germline V lookup: CDR1 MNHEY, CDR2 SMNVEV (reference sequence). This CDR3 contains 16 residues. V was clipped by 5 bases and J by 2 bases, with 13 bases between them. In DNA form, the CDR3 reads TGTGCCAGCAGTGCCGCCAGAGGGGCTGGGGCCAACGTCCTGACTTTC. Protein: CASSAARGAGANVLTF.

This rearrangement joins TRBV20-1 to TRBJ1-3; 10 bases match TRBD1. This CDR3 has 16 amino acids. The J segment lost 8 bases and the V segment lost 0 bases, leaving 10 bases of the junction unmatched. Germline CDR1 is DFQATT and CDR2 is SNEGSKA (reference sequence). CDR3 amino acids: CSARDLLGGQGYTIYF. Here the CDR3 DNA reads TGCAGTGCTAGAGATCTGTTGGGGGGACAGGGGTACACCATATATTTT.

This rearrangement joins TRBV15 to TRBJ2-7; no firm D call. From germline, CDR1 is LNHNV and CDR2 YYDKDF (reference sequence). The CDR3 length is 12 residues. Trimming removed 0 bases at V and 7 bases at J, with 7 bases between. The DNA of the CDR3 is TGTGCCACCAGCAGAGATTCAGTGGAGCAGTACTTC. Encoded protein: CATSRDSVEQYF.

This clonotype appeared a few times. The V gene is TRBV5-5, the J gene TRBJ2-1; 11 nucleotides agree with TRBD2. The germline V gene encodes CDR1 SGHKS and CDR2 YYEKEE (reference sequence). CDR3 length equals 13 residues. With 4 bases clipped from V and 9 bases from J, the junction kept 3 bases outside the gene matches. The CDR3 DNA reads TGTGCCAGCAGCCCGGGACTAGCGGTTGAGCAGTTCTTC. Translated: CASSPGLAVEQFF.

The J gene is TRBJ2-7, the V gene TRBV20-1; TRBD2 is a possible D gene (6 bases). Per the germline V gene, CDR1 is DFQATT and CDR2 is SNEGSKA (reference sequence). This CDR3 is built from 14 residues. Trimming shortened V by 2 bases and J by 0 bases, and 11 bases separated the two germline ends. The CDR3 sequence is CSARRDLSSYEQYF. In nucleotides, the CDR3 is TGCAGTGCTAGACGGGACTTAAGCTCCTACGAGCAGTACTTC.